The entry below describes one TCR beta chain. The CDR3 totals 12 residues. V shed 4 bases, J shed 2 bases, and the junction held 0 bases outside the gene matches. The germline V gene has CDR1 GTSNPN and CDR2 SVGIG (reference sequence). Generated by immunoSEQ multiplex PCR, the TCRdb table keeps only in-frame clones and is missing some. This table has 78,000 or so clones, around 91% appearing once. The entry originates in a study of technical replicates of blood from a handful of donors. The sample taken for sequencing was T cells isolated from PBMCs. This TCR derives from a human donor in good health. Some clones in this sample may be carry-over from other donors' samples. The rearrangement links TRBV30 to TRBJ2-7; 9 bases align to TRBD2. The CDR3 spells CAWTSGAYEQYF. In nucleotides, the CDR3 is TGTGCCTGGACTAGCGGGGCCTACGAGCAGTACTTC.